Listed below are T cell receptor beta chains from one sample, sequenced in a study of cytomegalovirus exposure and HLA in healthy donors. Using immunoSEQ multiplex PCR, the repertoire was profiled, and TCRdb retains in-frame clones only, with some absent. The sample includes roughly 100,000 clones, more than 65% of them seen just once. Input material: PBMCs. The source is a woman between 18 and 29 years old in good health and CMV-seropositive. CDR3s include the opening cysteine and the closing phenylalanine or tryptophan. A D gene is named only where the DNA matches it firmly. A row's size may be missing; if present it is once, few, many or a size class.

TRBV6-5	-	TRBD1	TRBJ1-6	TGTGCCAGCAGTTTCGGGACAGGGCTTAATTCACCCCTCCACTTT	CASSFGTGLNSPLHF
TRBV18	-	-	TRBJ2-5	TGTGCCAGCTCATTCTCTCCCGTATACCAAGAGACCCAGTACTTC	CASSFSPVYQETQYF
TRBV28	-	TRBD1	TRBJ2-6	TGTGCCAGCCGGACAGGGGATGGATCTGGGGCCAACGTCCTGACTTTC	CASRTGDGSGANVLTF
TRBV10-3	once	-	TRBJ1-6	TGTGCCATCAGTGGGACAATTCCTCAACCCCTCCACTTT	CAISGTIPQPLHF
TRBV7-3	-	TRBD1	TRBJ2-2	TGTGCCAGCAGCTACCCCGGACAGGGGGGCCCCGGGGAGCTGTTTTTT	CASSYPGQGGPGELFF
TRBV28	-	TRBD1	TRBJ2-7	TGTGCCAGCAGTTTGGGGACAGGGGGCATTTACGAGCAGTACTTC	CASSLGTGGIYEQYF
TRBV5-5	-	-	TRBJ2-7	TGTGCCAGCAGCCCACAGGGCTACGAGCAGTACTTC	CASSPQGYEQYF
TRBV7-2	-	TRBD2	TRBJ2-7	TGTGCCAGCAGCTTACTAGCGGCGTCCTACGAGCAGTACTTC	CASSLLAASYEQYF
TRBV4-3	-	-	TRBJ1-4	TGCGCCAGCAGCCAAGGATCAGGGCGGGGGGGAAAACTGTTTTTT	CASSQGSGRGGKLFF
TRBV5-5	once	-	TRBJ2-7	TGTGCCAGCAGCTTAGCGAGGCTCAACGAGCAGTACTTC	CASSLARLNEQYF
TRBV7-6	-	-	TRBJ2-7	TGTGCCAGCAGCTTGGGGGGTGGCTCCTACGAGCAGTACTTC	CASSLGGGSYEQYF
TRBV2	-	-	TRBJ1-1	TGTGCCAGCAGCGAAACAATTAGTCCCGGGACTGGGGCTTTCTTT	CASSETISPGTGAFF
TRBV28	-	-	TRBJ2-7	TGTGCCAGCAGTCCAATCAATACTGACTACCCTGGCGAGCAGTACTTC	CASSPINTDYPGEQYF
TRBV2	-	-	TRBJ2-7	TGTGCCAGCAGTCGGGTGCTCGAGGGCTCCTACGAGCAGTACTTC	CASSRVLEGSYEQYF
TRBV6-5	-	-	TRBJ2-7	TGTGCCAGCACCTCAGGGGTTCTCTCCTACGAGCAGTACTTC	CASTSGVLSYEQYF
TRBV15	-	TRBD2	TRBJ2-7	TGTGCCACCAGCAGAACCGGCGGGGGATCAGGGGAGCAGTACTTC	CATSRTGGGSGEQYF
TRBV28	once	TRBD2	TRBJ2-7	TGTGCCAGCACCGGGACTAGCGGGAGTGCGATTCCCTACGAGCAGTACTTC	CASTGTSGSAIPYEQYF
TRBV6-6	-	-	TRBJ1-2	TGTGCCATTCTTGACAGTACGCCTAATGGCTACACCTTC	CAILDSTPNGYTF
TRBV13	-	-	TRBJ1-1	TGTGCCAGCAACAGGGCCTTTGATGGGGGCACTGAAGCTTTCTTT	CASNRAFDGGTEAFF
TRBV6-6	-	TRBD1	TRBJ1-5	TGTGCCAGCAGTCCTTCGGGACAGGGGGGGAGTCAGCCCCAGCATTTT	CASSPSGQGGSQPQHF
TRBV5-4	-	TRBD2	TRBJ2-5	TGTGCCAGCAGCTCCGGGACTAGCGGGGGGGAGACCCAGTACTTC	CASSSGTSGGETQYF
TRBV6-5	-	-	TRBJ1-4	TGTGCCAGCAGTGCGGATATCGAAGGAGGCCGGGAACTGTTTTTT	CASSADIEGGRELFF
TRBV7-8	-	-	TRBJ1-5	TGTGCCAGCAGCTTATCCGGGAAACTTAGCAATCAGCCCCAGCATTTT	CASSLSGKLSNQPQHF
TRBV6-5	-	-	TRBJ1-2	TGTGCCAGCAGTTACTCGACTGACTACTATGGCTACACCTTC	CASSYSTDYYGYTF